This T cell receptor beta chain was profiled in a study of blood T cells in healthy people across ages. This clonotype was detected many times. V was clipped by 8 bases and J by 6 bases; unmatched bases: 2. This CDR3 is 14 amino acids long. Then a second PCR, running roughly 7 to 11 cycles, was carried out with a sample-barcoded 5' primer and a J-beta primer mix. TCRdb recomputed calls from the 5' RACE reads with MiXCR, one row per CDR3 protein. Of 1.5 million to 2 million distinct CDR3 sequences detected, 49% appear once; the ten largest clones hold approximately 2.1%. The receptor was derived from a woman aged 40 to 49 in good health. Sequences were obtained from blood. The chain combines TRBV12-3 or TRBV12-4 with TRBJ2-1; 15 bases match TRBD2. The CDR3, as DNA: TGTGCCAGCCGGACTAGCGGGGGGGGCAATGAGCAGTTCTTC. Translated, it gives CASRTSGGGNEQFF.